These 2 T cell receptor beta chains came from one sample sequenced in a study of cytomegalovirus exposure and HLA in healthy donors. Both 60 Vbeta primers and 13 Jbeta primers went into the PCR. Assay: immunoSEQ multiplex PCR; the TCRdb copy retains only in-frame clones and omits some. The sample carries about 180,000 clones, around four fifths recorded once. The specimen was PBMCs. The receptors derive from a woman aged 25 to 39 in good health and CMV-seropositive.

The CDR3 sequence is CASSLDPVGGLDEQYF. CDR3 nucleotides: TGTGCCAGCAGCTTAGATCCCGTAGGGGGCTTGGACGAGCAGTACTTC. This sequence joins TRBV11-3 and TRBJ2-7, with TRBD1 identical over 7 bases. The germline V gene has CDR1 SGHNT and CDR2 YENEEA. The trim removed 0 bases at V and 5 bases at J, leaving 10 bases unmatched. The CDR3 runs to 16 residues. Together with reference TRBV11-3 and TRBJ2-7, the CDR3 gives the full variable domain: EAGVVQSPRYKIIEKKQPVAFWCNPISGHNTLYWYLQNLGQGPELLIRYENEEAVDDSQLPKDRFSAERLKGVDSTLKIQPAELGDSAVYLCASSLDPVGGLDEQYFGPGTRLTVT.

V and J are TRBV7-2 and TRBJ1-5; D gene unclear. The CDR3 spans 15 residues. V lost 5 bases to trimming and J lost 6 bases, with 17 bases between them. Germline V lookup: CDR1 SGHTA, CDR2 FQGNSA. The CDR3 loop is CASSRQGLGSQPQHF. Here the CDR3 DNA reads TGTGCCAGCAGCAGACAAGGACTGGGGAGTCAGCCCCAGCATTTT.